The source of this TCR beta chain is a study of cytomegalovirus exposure and HLA in healthy donors. Overall study results and limits: Being productive about 87% or about 30% of the time was typical of most TCR beta V segments in an earlier analysis. Rarity marked most TCR sequences, yet some public TCRs occurred in many donors.

Primers included in the PCR were 60 Vbeta and 13 Jbeta primers. The protocol was immunoSEQ multiplex PCR, while the TCRdb copy is restricted to in-frame clones and leaves out a portion. The sample shows about 120,000 clones, about 81% of them seen only once. Worth noting for this clone: Its antigen is as yet unknown.

The germline CDR1 and CDR2 sequences are ENHRY and SYGVKD. The CDR3 runs 13 residues. The TCR comes from a man aged 35 to 55 in good health and CMV-seronegative. V and J are TRBV10-3 and TRBJ2-5; D is perhaps TRBD2 (6 bases). The sequencing input was PBMCs. The CDR3 here is CAMMGEVEETQYF. The CDR3, as DNA: TGTGCGATGATGGGGGAGGTTGAAGAGACCCAGTACTTC.